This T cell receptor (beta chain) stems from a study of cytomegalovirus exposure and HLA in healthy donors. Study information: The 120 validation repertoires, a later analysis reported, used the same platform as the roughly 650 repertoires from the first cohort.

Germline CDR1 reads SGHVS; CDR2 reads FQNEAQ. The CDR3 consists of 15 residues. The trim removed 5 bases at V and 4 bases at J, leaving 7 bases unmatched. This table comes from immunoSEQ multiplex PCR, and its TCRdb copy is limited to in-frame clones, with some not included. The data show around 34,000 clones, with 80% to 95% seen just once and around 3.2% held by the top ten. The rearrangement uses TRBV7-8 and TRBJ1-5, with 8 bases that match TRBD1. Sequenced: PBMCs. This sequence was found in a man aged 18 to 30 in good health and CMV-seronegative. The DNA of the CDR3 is TGTGCCAGCAGCATTGACAGGGGACGAAATCAGCCCCAGCATTTT. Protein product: CASSIDRGRNQPQHF. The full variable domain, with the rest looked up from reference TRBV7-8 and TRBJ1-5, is GAGVSQSPRYKVAKRGQDVALRCDPISGHVSLFWYQQALGQGPEFLTYFQNEAQLDKSGLPSDRFFAERPEGSVSTLKIQRTQQEDSAVYLCASSIDRGRNQPQHFGDGTRLSIL.